Shown below are 31 T cell receptor beta chains from a single sample sequenced in a study of T cell changes during pregnancy in multiple sclerosis. Repertoires were generated with immunoSEQ multiplex PCR, while TCRdb's copy carries only in-frame clones and drops some. The sample holds about 100,000 clones, about 92% seen once. The sequencing here drew on peripheral blood, taken after pregnancy. The receptors shown here come from a female donor with multiple sclerosis, enrolled in a pregnancy study.

This chain joins TRBV27 and TRBJ1-5; D unresolved. The V gene's germline CDR1 is MNHEY and CDR2 SMNVEV (reference sequence). There are 13 residues in the CDR3. The V gene lost 6 bases and the J gene lost 6 bases, with 12 bases spanning the gap. The CDR3 reads CASRLEAGQPQHF. The CDR3 DNA is TGTGCCAGCAGGTTGGAGGCGGGTCAGCCCCAGCATTTT.

The chain has TRBV7-9 and TRBJ1-1, with a possible D match to TRBD1 (6 bases). Trimming cost V 3 bases and J 4 bases, with 12 bases left between them. The CDR3 is made up of 14 amino acids. Per germline, CDR1 SEHNR and CDR2 FQNEAQ (reference sequence). The CDR3 loop reads CASSFLTGTTEAFF. The CDR3 region has the DNA TGTGCCAGCAGCTTCCTTACAGGGACCACTGAAGCTTTCTTT.

The rearrangement uses TRBV7-2 and TRBJ2-7, with D hard to call. Germline CDR1 is SGHTA and CDR2 is FQGNSA. This CDR3 spans 15 amino acids. V was trimmed by 1 base and J by 6 bases, leaving 16 bases between them. The CDR3 here is CASSLGPNPNLEQYF. CDR3 nucleotide sequence: TGTGCCAGCAGCTTAGGCCCGAACCCTAATCTCGAGCAGTACTTC.

The chain has TRBV11-2 and TRBJ2-7; D is perhaps TRBD2 (6 bases). Trimming left V 1 base short and J 3 bases short, with 10 bases between. This CDR3 comprises 14 residues. Germline V gene sequence: CDR1 SGHAT, CDR2 FQNNGV. CDR3 DNA: TGTGCCAGCAGCTTAGGGAGCGGGTTCTACGAGCAGTACTTC. Protein: CASSLGSGFYEQYF.

The rearrangement links TRBV7-8 to TRBJ1-2; the D gene is possibly TRBD1 (6 bases). Per the germline V gene, CDR1 is SGHVS and CDR2 is FQNEAQ. Trimming removed 1 base at V and 3 bases at J, with 12 bases between. The CDR3 runs to 15 residues. The DNA for the CDR3 is TGTGCCAGCAGCTTAGGGGAGACAGGCTACTATGGCTACACCTTC. Translated, it gives CASSLGETGYYGYTF.

The chain is built from TRBV6-1 and TRBJ2-3; 8 bases are shared with TRBD2. The CDR3 length is 15 residues. Germline CDR1 MNHNS, CDR2 SASEGT. After removal of 2 bases from V and 2 bases from J, the junction contained 3 bases not matched to a gene. Written as DNA, the CDR3 is TGTGCCAGCAGTGAACTAGCGGGCACCACAGATACGCAGTATTTT. It yields the protein CASSELAGTTDTQYF.

This rearrangement joins TRBV15 to TRBJ2-1; maybe TRBD1 (6 bases). Between the trimmed V and J ends, which lost 2 bases and 4 bases, there was a span of 15 bases. In germline, CDR1 is LNHNV, CDR2 YYDKDF (reference sequence). The CDR3 runs to 16 residues. For the CDR3, the DNA is TGTGCCACCAGCAGACTAACGGGACACTCGTACAATGAGCAGTTCTTC. This codes for CATSRLTGHSYNEQFF. Combining the CDR3 with reference TRBV15 and TRBJ2-1 gives the whole variable domain DAMVIQNPRYQVTQFGKPVTLSCSQTLNHNVMYWYQQKSSQAPKLLFHYYDKDFNNEADTPDNFQSRRPNTSFCFLDIRSPGLGDTAMYLCATSRLTGHSYNEQFFGPGTRLTVL.

The DNA for the CDR3 is TGTGCCAGCACTACGGGCAATGAGCAGTTCTTC. It translates to CASTTGNEQFF. V usage is TRBV2 and J usage is TRBJ2-1; D gene unclear. The CDR3 is 11 residues long. The germline V gene encodes CDR1 SNHLY and CDR2 FYNNEI. V was trimmed by 7 bases and J by 6 bases, leaving 7 bases between them.

The chain carries TRBV5-1 and TRBJ2-2; D uncertain. The ends were cut back, 7 bases at V and 1 base at J, with 8 bases in the middle. The germline V gene encodes CDR1 SGHRS and CDR2 YFSETQ. There are 13 residues in the CDR3. The CDR3 sequence: CASRQKNTGELFF. In nucleotides, the CDR3 is TGCGCCAGCCGACAAAAGAACACCGGGGAGCTGTTTTTT. Full variable domain (missing parts from reference TRBV5-1 and TRBJ2-2): KAGVTQTPRYLIKTRGQQVTLSCSPISGHRSVSWYQQTPGQGLQFLFEYFSETQRNKGNFPGRFSGRQFSNSRSEMNVSTLELGDSALYLCASRQKNTGELFFGEGSRLTVL.

The rearrangement links TRBV19 to TRBJ2-7; the match to TRBD1 covers 7 bases. Germline V gene sequence: CDR1 LNHDA, CDR2 SQIVND (reference sequence). The ends lost 4 bases at V and 2 bases at J; junction bases unmatched: 8. The CDR3 contains 15 residues. DNA for the CDR3: TGTGCCAGTAGTAACGTCAGGGGGAATACCTACGAGCAGTACTTC. It specifies CASSNVRGNTYEQYF.

The genes are TRBV29-1 and TRBJ1-1; D may be TRBD1 (6 bases). The V and J ends lost 7 bases and 0 bases respectively, with 12 bases between them. The CDR3 is 13 amino acids. Germline values: CDR1 SQVTM, CDR2 ANQGSEA. This CDR3 is CSGRTAMNTEAFF. CDR3 DNA sequence: TGCAGCGGCCGGACAGCCATGAACACTGAAGCTTTCTTT.

This chain connects TRBV6-6 to TRBJ2-7, with D possibly TRBD2 on 5 matching bases. This CDR3 is built from 13 residues. V lost 5 bases, J lost 5 bases, and 13 bases lay in between. Germline values: CDR1 MNHNY, CDR2 SVGAGI (reference sequence). The CDR3 DNA sequence: TGTGCCAGCAGTCCCGGGATTAGCGACGAGCAGTACTTC. Its protein is CASSPGISDEQYF.

The chain couples TRBV15 to TRBJ2-1; D remains ambiguous. Trimming took 0 bases from V and 4 from J, leaving 10 bases between them. The germline gives CDR1 LNHNV, CDR2 YYDKDF (reference sequence). The CDR3 runs 15 residues. CDR3 protein: CATSRDYVSYNEQFF. The CDR3, as DNA: TGTGCCACCAGCAGAGATTATGTCAGTTACAATGAGCAGTTCTTC. Full variable domain (rest looked up from reference TRBV15 and TRBJ2-1): DAMVIQNPRYQVTQFGKPVTLSCSQTLNHNVMYWYQQKSSQAPKLLFHYYDKDFNNEADTPDNFQSRRPNTSFCFLDIRSPGLGDTAMYLCATSRDYVSYNEQFFGPGTRLTVL.

This clone was picked up a small number of times. The V and J genes are TRBV30 and TRBJ1-3, with TRBD1 matching over 8 bases. The V gene's germline CDR1 is GTSNPN and CDR2 SVGIG (reference sequence). V was clipped by 2 bases and J by 0 bases; unmatched bases: 0. The CDR3 has 14 residues. CDR3 sequence reads: CAWSTGGSGNTIYF. Here the CDR3 DNA reads TGTGCCTGGAGTACAGGGGGCTCTGGAAACACCATATATTTT.

The J gene is TRBJ2-5, the V gene TRBV2; D is possibly TRBD2 (6 bases). Trimming left V 1 base short and J 7 bases short, with 10 bases between. The CDR3 is made up of 13 amino acids. Germline-derived CDR1 and CDR2 are SNHLY and FYNNEI. CDR3 residues: CASSEVARGTQYF. The CDR3 DNA sequence: TGTGCCAGCAGTGAAGTCGCGCGGGGGACCCAGTACTTC. Together with reference TRBV2 and TRBJ2-5, the CDR3 gives the full variable domain: EPEVTQTPSHQVTQMGQEVILRCVPISNHLYFYWYRQILGQKVEFLVSFYNNEISEKSEIFDDQFSVERPDGSNFTLKIRSTKLEDSAMYFCASSEVARGTQYFGPGTRLLVL.

This chain connects TRBV28 to TRBJ1-2, with D possibly matching TRBD1 (5 bases). The CDR3 loop spans 14 amino acids. V lost 1 base, J lost 8 bases, and 14 bases lay in between. Germline V lookup: CDR1 MDHEN, CDR2 SYDVKM. The CDR3 DNA reads as TGTGCCAGCAGTTTATCGGCAGGCCGGGGGGGCTACACCTTC. It is translated as CASSLSAGRGGYTF.

CDR3 nucleotide sequence: TGTGCCACCAGCAGACAGGGGGCTGGGGATTCACCCCTCCACTTT. Its translation is CATSRQGAGDSPLHF. The chain recombines TRBV15 with TRBJ1-6, with 8 bases matching TRBD1. This CDR3 comprises 15 residues. Germline CDR1 and CDR2: LNHNV and YYDKDF (reference sequence). With 2 bases clipped from V and 8 bases from J, the junction kept 5 bases outside the gene matches.

V usage is TRBV19 and J usage is TRBJ1-5; the match to TRBD1 covers 10 bases. The CDR3 spans 14 residues. The V gene end was trimmed by 9 bases and the J gene end by 5 bases; junction bases not matched to a gene: 7. Germline CDR1 is LNHDA and CDR2 is SQIVND (reference sequence). As DNA, the CDR3 is TGTGCCAGCCGGACAGGGGGGTTGTATCAGCCCCAGCATTTT. This translates into CASRTGGLYQPQHF.

The CDR3 protein is CASSQELGLAGGPYNEQFF. CDR3 nucleotide sequence: TGTGCCAGCAGCCAAGAATTGGGACTAGCGGGAGGGCCTTACAATGAGCAGTTCTTC. The V gene is TRBV4-2, the J gene TRBJ2-1; 16 bases agree with TRBD2. This CDR3 comprises 19 residues. Trimming took 0 bases from V and 4 from J; bases not matched to a gene: 6. Germline V gene data show CDR1 as LGHNA and CDR2 as YNFKEQ.

This clone came up once. The rearrangement uses TRBV9 and TRBJ2-5; D is perhaps TRBD1 (6 bases). The CDR3 spans 15 residues. V shed 0 bases and J shed 2 bases, with 11 bases lying between them. CDR1 is SGDLS and CDR2 is YYNGEE in the germline V gene. The CDR3 DNA reads TGTGCCAGCAGCGTAGGGGGACATGTTCAAGAGACCCAGTACTTC. Translating it yields CASSVGGHVQETQYF.

V gene TRBV6-1 combines with J gene TRBJ1-1, with 7 bases aligning to TRBD1. V lost 6 bases, J lost 1 base, and 5 bases stayed unmatched. Germline assignment: CDR1 MNHNS and CDR2 SASEGT. The CDR3 is made up of 14 amino acids. CDR3 sequence reads: CASSNRDRNTEAFF. In DNA form, the CDR3 reads TGTGCCAGCAGCAACCGGGACAGGAACACTGAAGCTTTCTTT.

The CDR3 coding sequence is TGTGCCAGTAACGGACAGCTGAACACTGAAGCTTTCTTT. Translation: CASNGQLNTEAFF. The chain couples TRBV19 to TRBJ1-1, with D perhaps matching TRBD1 (6 bases). The CDR3 extends over 13 amino acids. From germline, CDR1 is LNHDA and CDR2 SQIVND (reference sequence). V lost 7 bases and J 0 bases, leaving 9 bases between the germline ends.

This chain uses TRBV20-1 with TRBJ2-7; 8 bases agree with TRBD2. V trimming: 6 bases; J trimming: 4 bases; junction bases outside the gene matches: 2. From germline, CDR1 is DFQATT and CDR2 SNEGSKA (reference sequence). The CDR3 is made up of 11 amino acids. CDR3 nucleotides: TGCAGTGCCGGGACTAGGTACGAGCAGTACTTC. This codes for CSAGTRYEQYF.

A few counts support this clone. The chain employs TRBV25-1 and TRBJ1-6, with TRBD1 matching over 8 bases. The CDR3 covers 16 residues. In germline, CDR1 is MGHDK, CDR2 SYGVNS. V lost 2 bases, J lost 7 bases, and 7 bases stayed unmatched. The CDR3 DNA follows: TGTGCCAGCAGTGAAGCGGGCAGGGGGCAGAATTCACCCCTCCACTTT. Translating it yields CASSEAGRGQNSPLHF.

The sample holds one count of this clone. The chain employs TRBV5-1 and TRBJ2-3; 9 nucleotides align to TRBD2. Per germline, CDR1 SGHRS and CDR2 YFSETQ. The V gene end was trimmed by 1 base and the J gene end by 10 bases; junction bases not matched to a gene: 10. This CDR3 has 15 residues. The CDR3 protein is CASSLTSGSPRPQYF. CDR3 bases: TGCGCCAGCAGCTTGACTAGCGGGTCCCCTAGACCGCAGTATTTT.

CDR3: CASSLGQGFSEQFF. As DNA, the CDR3 is TGCGCCAGCAGCTTGGGGCAGGGTTTTAGTGAGCAGTTCTTC. The chain joins TRBV5-1 to TRBJ2-1, with a weak D call TRBD1 (5 bases). The ends were cut back, 0 bases at V and 9 bases at J, with 13 bases in the middle. This CDR3 is 14 amino acids long. CDR1 is SGHRS and CDR2 is YFSETQ in the germline V gene.

A few counts support this clone. The chain couples TRBV5-1 to TRBJ1-6; D may be TRBD1 (5 bases). V was shortened by 1 base and J by 9 bases, with 17 bases between the two germline ends. This CDR3 contains 16 residues. Per germline, CDR1 SGHRS and CDR2 YFSETQ. The CDR3 DNA is TGCGCCAGCAGCTTGTGGGGGGATACCTCCGGTTCACCCCTCCACTTT. This translates into CASSLWGDTSGSPLHF. The whole variable domain, filled in from reference TRBV5-1 and TRBJ1-6, reads KAGVTQTPRYLIKTRGQQVTLSCSPISGHRSVSWYQQTPGQGLQFLFEYFSETQRNKGNFPGRFSGRQFSNSRSEMNVSTLELGDSALYLCASSLWGDTSGSPLHFGNGTRLTVT.

The chain is built from TRBV18 and TRBJ1-5; weak D call: TRBD1 (5 bases). Trimming left V 6 bases short and J 5 bases short, with 11 bases between. The CDR3 extends over 13 amino acids. Per the germline V gene, CDR1 is KGHSH and CDR2 is LQKENI. CDR3 DNA: TGTGCCAGCTCCCCGACAGTTTATCAGCCCCAGCATTTT. Translation gives CASSPTVYQPQHF.

The J gene is TRBJ1-1, the V gene TRBV18, with TRBD1 identical over 9 bases. This CDR3 is 15 amino acids long. With 4 bases clipped from V and 3 bases from J, the junction kept 6 bases outside the gene matches. Germline CDR1 and CDR2: KGHSH and LQKENI. The CDR3 protein is CASSQGTGSHTEAFF. DNA of the CDR3: TGTGCCAGCTCACAAGGGACAGGGTCTCACACTGAAGCTTTCTTT.

The chain combines TRBV7-2 with TRBJ1-1, with D uncertain. Germline loops: CDR1 SGHTA, CDR2 FQGNSA. Trimming took 1 base from V and 1 from J, leaving 7 bases between them. The CDR3 totals 14 residues. The CDR3 sequence is CASSLGFRNTEAFF. The DNA for the CDR3 is TGTGCCAGCAGCTTAGGGTTCAGGAACACTGAAGCTTTCTTT.

The V gene is TRBV7-2, the J gene TRBJ2-5; 11 bases match TRBD2. V dropped 1 base and J dropped 3; count of bases not matched to a gene: 1. This CDR3 has 15 residues. Germline lookup yields CDR1 SGHTA and CDR2 FQGNSA. CDR3 coding DNA: TGTGCCAGCAGCTTAGTTAGCGGGGGGGAAGAGACCCAGTACTTC. Its translation: CASSLVSGGEETQYF.